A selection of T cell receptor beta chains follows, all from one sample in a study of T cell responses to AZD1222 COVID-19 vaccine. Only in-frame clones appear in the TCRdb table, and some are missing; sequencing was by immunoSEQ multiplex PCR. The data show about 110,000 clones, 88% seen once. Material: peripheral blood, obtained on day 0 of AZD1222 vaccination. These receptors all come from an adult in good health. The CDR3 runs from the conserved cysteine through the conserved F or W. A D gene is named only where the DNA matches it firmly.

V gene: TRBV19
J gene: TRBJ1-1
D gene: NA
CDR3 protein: CASSPVAGQNTEAFF

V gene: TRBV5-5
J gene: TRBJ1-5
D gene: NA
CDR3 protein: CASSSDRGGNQPQHF

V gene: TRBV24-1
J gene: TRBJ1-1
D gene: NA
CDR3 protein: CATSDPRGGNTEAFF

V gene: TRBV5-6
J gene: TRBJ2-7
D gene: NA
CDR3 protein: CASSFGSYYEQYF

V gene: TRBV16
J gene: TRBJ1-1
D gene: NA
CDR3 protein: CATRAGSTNTEAFF

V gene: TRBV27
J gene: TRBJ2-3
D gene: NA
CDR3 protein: CASSLFTPTDTQYF

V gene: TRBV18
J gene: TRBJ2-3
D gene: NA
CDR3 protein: CASSPFSKTEGEGQYF

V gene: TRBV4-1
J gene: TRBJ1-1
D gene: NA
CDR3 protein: CASSQGRERNTEAFF

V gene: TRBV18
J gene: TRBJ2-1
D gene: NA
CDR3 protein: CASSPSQVDNEQFF

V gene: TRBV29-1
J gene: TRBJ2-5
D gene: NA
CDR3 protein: CSVGPPGAQYF

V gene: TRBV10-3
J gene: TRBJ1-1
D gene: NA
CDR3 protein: CAISDPFRVSVNTEAFF

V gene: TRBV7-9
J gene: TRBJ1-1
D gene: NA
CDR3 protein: CASSPPGGRVVTEAFF

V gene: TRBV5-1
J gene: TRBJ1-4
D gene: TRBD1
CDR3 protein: CASRDRVATNEKLFF

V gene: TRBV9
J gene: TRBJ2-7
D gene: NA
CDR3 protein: CASSKGGGATYEQYF

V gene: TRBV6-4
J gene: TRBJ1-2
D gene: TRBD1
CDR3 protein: CASSEDRAHGYTF

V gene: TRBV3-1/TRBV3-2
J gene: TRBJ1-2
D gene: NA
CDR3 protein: CASSQTGLGVFGYTF

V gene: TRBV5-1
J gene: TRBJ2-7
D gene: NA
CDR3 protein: CASASSPDSSYEQYF

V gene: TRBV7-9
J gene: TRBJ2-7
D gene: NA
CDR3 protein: CASSLGQAGEQYF

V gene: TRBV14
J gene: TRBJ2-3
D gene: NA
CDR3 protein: CASSQARGGQDTQYF

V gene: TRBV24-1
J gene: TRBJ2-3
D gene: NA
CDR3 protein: CATSDRSTKGTQYF

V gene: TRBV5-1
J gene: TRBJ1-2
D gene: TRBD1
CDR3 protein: CASSLSGTGEGYTF

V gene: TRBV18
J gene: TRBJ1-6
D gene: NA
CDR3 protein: CASSPPFQGNNSPLHF

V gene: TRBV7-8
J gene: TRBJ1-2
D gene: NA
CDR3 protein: CASSPQSGAGGYTF

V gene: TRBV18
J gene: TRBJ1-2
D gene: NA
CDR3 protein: CASSPRGAIHGYTF

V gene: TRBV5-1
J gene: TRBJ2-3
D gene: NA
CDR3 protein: CASSLEARSTDTQYF

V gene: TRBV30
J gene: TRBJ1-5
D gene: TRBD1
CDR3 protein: CAWSATGGNQPQHF

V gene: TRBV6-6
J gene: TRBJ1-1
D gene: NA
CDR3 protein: CASSYSGRLNTEAFF

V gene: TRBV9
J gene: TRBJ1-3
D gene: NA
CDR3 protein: CASTYPGNTIYF

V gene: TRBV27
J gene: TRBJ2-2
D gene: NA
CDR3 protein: CASSLGYTGELFF

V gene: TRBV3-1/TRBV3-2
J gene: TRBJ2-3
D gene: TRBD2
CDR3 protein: CASSPSQRGGDTQYF

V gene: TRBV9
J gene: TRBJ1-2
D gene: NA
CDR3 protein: CASSVGSQGGYGYTF

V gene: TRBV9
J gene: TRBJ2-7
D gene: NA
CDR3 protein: CASSVRSGTYEQYF

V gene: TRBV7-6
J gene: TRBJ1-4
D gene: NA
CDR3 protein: CASSRGGQGNEKLFF

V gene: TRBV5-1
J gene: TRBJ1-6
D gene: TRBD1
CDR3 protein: CASSSGQVDAPLHF

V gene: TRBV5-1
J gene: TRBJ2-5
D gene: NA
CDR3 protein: CASSGRTVGETQYF

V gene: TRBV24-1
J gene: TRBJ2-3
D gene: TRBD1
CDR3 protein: CATSDGDRVETRRYF

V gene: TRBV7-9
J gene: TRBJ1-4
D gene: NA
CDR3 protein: CASSLQGSGEKLFF